Listed below are T cell receptor beta chains from one sample, sequenced in a study of blood T cells in healthy people across ages. TCRdb used MiXCR to reprocess the 5' RACE reads, holding one entry per CDR3 protein. The sample lists more than 800,000 distinct CDR3 sequences, around 30% occurring once. The specimen was blood. The origin of the receptors is a woman older than 75 in good health. CDR3s include the opening cysteine and the closing phenylalanine or tryptophan. A D gene is named only where the DNA matches it firmly. Only some rows state a clone size, as once, few, many or a class for expanded clones.

>TRBV10-3|-|TRBJ1-2|many
CAISESTRNYGYTF
TGTGCCATCAGTGAGTCGACGAGAAACTATGGCTACACCTTC
>TRBV7-2|-|TRBJ2-3|many
CASSSHPPPRTDTDTQYF
TGTGCCAGCAGCTCCCATCCCCCCCCGAGGACAGACACAGATACGCAGTATTTT
>TRBV18|-|TRBJ2-4|few
CASSRSLQGRKNIQYF
TGTGCCAGCTCACGGAGCCTACAGGGAAGGAAAAACATTCAGTACTTC
>TRBV5-1|TRBD1|TRBJ1-6|many
CASSPDRSSSPLHF
TGCGCCAGCAGCCCGGACAGGTCATCCTCACCCCTCCACTTT
>TRBV7-2|-|TRBJ1-4|-
CASSLPGKTNEKLFF
TGTGCCAGCAGCTTGCCCGGGAAAACTAATGAAAAACTGTTTTTT
>TRBV20-1|TRBD1|TRBJ1-6|-
CSARGGTGVNSPRHF
TGCAGTGCTAGAGGAGGGACAGGGGTTAATTCACCCCGCCACTTT
>TRBV3-1|-|TRBJ1-3|-
CASSQDLGYAPLPGNTIYF
TGTGCCAGCAGCCAAGATCTAGGTTACGCACCCCTCCCTGGAAACACCATATATTTT
>TRBV27|TRBD1|TRBJ1-2|many
CASSLSGTGNGYTF
TGTGCCAGCAGTTTGTCGGGGACAGGGAATGGCTACACCTTC
>TRBV5-5|-|TRBJ1-1|few
CASSIDRTKAFF
TGTGCCAGCAGCATCGACAGGACGAAAGCTTTCTTT
>TRBV20-1|TRBD2|TRBJ2-6|many
CSERRAKLAGKLSGANVLTF
TGCAGTGAGAGGAGGGCGAAACTAGCGGGGAAACTCTCTGGGGCCAACGTCCTGACTTTC
>TRBV25-1|-|TRBJ2-7|many
CASSESWGGEQYF
TGCGCCAGCAGTGAGTCGTGGGGAGGCGAGCAGTACTTC
>TRBV2|-|TRBJ2-1|many
CASSEADRIYNEQFF
TGTGCCAGCAGTGAGGCGGACAGAATTTACAATGAGCAGTTCTTC
>TRBV6-1|-|TRBJ1-1|few
CASSEAGGLNTEAFF
TGTGCCAGCAGTGAAGCGGGGGGATTGAACACTGAAGCTTTCTTT
>TRBV5-1|-|TRBJ2-7|-
CASQDSSYEQYF
TGCGCCAGCCAGGACAGCTCCTACGAGCAGTACTTC
>TRBV6-1|-|TRBJ1-2|-
CASRPGGANYGYTF
TGTGCCAGCAGACCGGGCGGGGCGAACTATGGCTACACCTTC
>TRBV5-5|-|TRBJ1-2|many
CASSLEAGSGRGYTF
TGTGCCAGCAGCTTGGAGGCGGGATCCGGTCGGGGCTACACCTTC
>TRBV5-1|-|TRBJ2-4|many
CASSLAGTAVRQYF
TGCGCCAGCAGCTTGGCAGGGACGGCGGTTAGGCAGTACTTC
>TRBV12-3/TRBV12-4|TRBD2|TRBJ2-1|many
CASSPLAGGSGEQFF
TGTGCCAGCAGTCCACTAGCGGGGGGATCCGGTGAGCAGTTCTTC
>TRBV7-9|TRBD1|TRBJ1-1|once
CASGTGGGVTEAFF
TGTGCCAGCGGTACAGGGGGGGGAGTCACTGAAGCTTTCTTT
>TRBV11-2|-|TRBJ2-5|few
CASSPRTRQETRYF
TGTGCCAGCAGCCCTCGGACCAGGCAAGAGACCCGGTACTTC
>TRBV2|TRBD2|TRBJ2-3|many
CASSAMTSGGSDTQYF
TGTGCCAGCAGCGCCATGACTAGCGGGGGATCAGATACGCAGTATTTT
>TRBV18|-|TRBJ2-5|-
CASSRLGGVETQYF
TGTGCCAGCTCACGTCTGGGGGGCGTAGAGACCCAGTACTTC
>TRBV6-2/TRBV6-3|-|TRBJ2-7|many
CASSTRSYEQYF
TGTGCCAGCAGCACACGTTCCTACGAGCAGTACTTC
>TRBV5-1|TRBD1|TRBJ2-1|many
CASSARTGVDEQFF
TGCGCCAGCAGCGCCCGGACAGGGGTGGATGAGCAGTTCTTC
>TRBV6-5|-|TRBJ1-6|many
CASKRGGRSSPLHF
TGTGCCAGCAAACGGGGGGGACGGAGTTCACCCCTCCACTTT
>TRBV15|TRBD2|TRBJ2-7|many
CATSRGLAGRSRDEQYF
TGTGCCACCAGCAGAGGACTAGCGGGGAGATCTAGGGACGAGCAGTACTTC
>TRBV5-1|TRBD1|TRBJ1-1|-
CASSPGTGISNTEAFF
TGCGCCAGCAGCCCTGGGACAGGGATATCGAACACTGAAGCTTTCTTT
>TRBV6-2/TRBV6-3|-|TRBJ1-1|few
CATLQAANVHAEAFF
TGTGCCACCCTCCAGGCCGCTAACGTCCACGCTGAAGCTTTCTTT
>TRBV2|TRBD1|TRBJ2-5|many
CASSSDRGLETQYF
TGTGCCAGCAGTAGCGACAGGGGGCTAGAGACCCAGTACTTC
>TRBV18|TRBD1|TRBJ1-2|many
CASSPDRKQWGYTF
TGTGCCAGCTCACCGGACAGGAAGCAGTGGGGCTACACCTTC
>TRBV11-2|-|TRBJ2-1|-
CASSLDGGSHNEQFF
TGTGCCAGCAGCTTAGATGGGGGCTCCCACAATGAGCAGTTCTTC
>TRBV29-1|TRBD2|TRBJ2-7|many
CSVEVHGGGGPPCTYEQYF
TGCAGCGTTGAAGTGCACGGGGGCGGGGGGCCCCCCTGTACCTACGAGCAGTACTTC
>TRBV4-1|TRBD2|TRBJ2-7|few
CASSQAAGGREQYF
TGCGCCAGCAGCCAAGCAGCGGGGGGGCGCGAGCAGTACTTC
>TRBV11-2|TRBD2|TRBJ2-1|few
CASSTPLAGSYNEQFF
TGTGCCAGCAGCACCCCACTAGCGGGCTCCTACAATGAGCAGTTCTTC
>TRBV6-5|TRBD2|TRBJ2-7|-
CASGGRHGSGYEQYF
TGTGCCAGCGGCGGGAGGCACGGGTCAGGCTACGAGCAGTACTTC
>TRBV7-9|TRBD1|TRBJ2-1|many
CASSFYGQGADYNEQFF
TGTGCCAGCAGCTTTTATGGACAGGGGGCTGATTACAATGAGCAGTTCTTC
>TRBV12-3/TRBV12-4|TRBD1|TRBJ2-7|many
CASSRAGGVYEQYF
TGTGCCAGCAGCCGCGCAGGGGGTGTTTACGAGCAGTACTTC
>TRBV20-1|-|TRBJ2-5|-
CSASVASQGTQYF
TGCAGTGCTAGCGTAGCATCACAGGGGACCCAGTACTTC
>TRBV20-1|-|TRBJ2-1|-
CSAARLGLEQFF
TGCAGTGCTGCCCGACTAGGGCTTGAGCAGTTCTTC
>TRBV5-1|-|TRBJ2-4|many
CASSLMAGKNIQYF
TGCGCCAGCAGCTTGATGGCAGGAAAAAACATTCAGTACTTC
>TRBV12-3/TRBV12-4|-|TRBJ1-6|few
CASSLGAQRLRGDRLPLHF
TGTGCCAGCAGTTTAGGTGCTCAGAGGTTACGGGGAGATAGGTTACCCCTCCACTTT
>TRBV7-9|-|TRBJ1-2|many
CASSLGNPRGYTF
TGTGCCAGCAGCTTAGGAAATCCCCGAGGCTACACCTTC
>TRBV4-2|-|TRBJ2-1|many
CASSQPGRSNEQFF
TGTGCCAGCAGCCAACCGGGCCGATCCAATGAGCAGTTCTTC
>TRBV25-1|TRBD1|TRBJ2-4|-
CASSEWGQGSKNIQYF
TGTGCCAGCAGTGAATGGGGACAGGGGTCCAAAAACATTCAGTACTTC
>TRBV7-8|TRBD2|TRBJ2-3|many
CASSLLAGENTDTQYF
TGTGCCAGCAGCTTACTGGCGGGGGAGAACACAGATACGCAGTATTTT
>TRBV20-1|TRBD2|TRBJ2-3|-
CSARSLAGGQDTQYF
TGCAGTGCTAGATCACTAGCGGGGGGGCAAGATACGCAGTATTTT
>TRBV20-1|TRBD1|TRBJ1-5|few
CSAKQGASGNQPQHF
TGCAGTGCTAAGCAGGGGGCGTCGGGCAATCAGCCCCAGCATTTT
>TRBV20-1|TRBD2|TRBJ2-3|-
CSAFKPGGSTDTQYF
TGCAGTGCCTTCAAACCGGGGGGGAGCACAGATACGCAGTATTTT
>TRBV24-1|-|TRBJ2-2|-
CATSDRFREAGLGELFF
TGTGCCACCAGTGATAGGTTCAGGGAGGCTGGGCTCGGGGAGCTGTTTTTT
>TRBV24-1|-|TRBJ2-1|few
CATSDIGTGSYNEQFF
TGTGCCACCAGTGATATAGGGACTGGCTCCTACAATGAGCAGTTCTTC
>TRBV30|-|TRBJ1-2|many
CAWRDSYQGYTF
TGTGCCTGGAGAGACAGCTATCAGGGCTACACCTTC
>TRBV12-3/TRBV12-4|-|TRBJ2-1|many
CASSIQGITYNEQFF
TGTGCCAGCAGTATTCAGGGTATCACCTACAATGAGCAGTTCTTC
>TRBV20-1|-|TRBJ1-2|many
CSARDGNYGYTF
TGCAGTGCTAGAGATGGGAACTATGGCTACACCTTC
>TRBV7-9|-|TRBJ1-3|-
CASSLDGRVLVSGNTIYF
TGTGCCAGCAGCTTAGACGGTCGAGTTCTTGTCTCTGGAAACACCATATATTTT
>TRBV9|-|TRBJ2-5|many
CASSVNSVAETQYF
TGTGCCAGCAGCGTAAATAGCGTAGCAGAGACCCAGTACTTC
>TRBV10-3|TRBD1|TRBJ2-7|many
CAISARDRASYEQYF
TGTGCCATCAGTGCCCGGGACAGGGCCTCCTACGAGCAGTACTTC
>TRBV9|-|TRBJ2-5|many
CASSVEVGGETQYF
TGTGCCAGCAGCGTAGAGGTGGGGGGAGAGACCCAGTACTTC
>TRBV5-6|-|TRBJ2-2|-
CASGLPRGGELFF
TGTGCCAGCGGGTTACCCAGGGGCGGGGAGCTGTTTTTT
>TRBV5-1|TRBD2|TRBJ2-5|-
CASSLSGGHRQETQYF
TGCGCCAGCAGCTTAAGCGGGGGGCATAGACAAGAGACCCAGTACTTC